The 12 T cell receptor beta chains below come from one sample, sequenced in a study of T cells in localized non-small cell lung cancer (dated by TCRdb to about 2020). Library preparation used the immunoSEQ multiplex PCR assay. This immuneACCESS table, as held by TCRdb, lists in-frame sequences with V and J called but not all clones. Of the missing ones, under half trace to an unresolved V gene in checked studies; the others have no known cause. The sample table contains about 2,200 clones; only one count was recorded for 37% of them. The ten largest clones capture around 6.5% of the sample. Sequenced material: lung tumor tissue, taken before any cancer treatment. The receptors were sampled from a female donor over 55 with stage I lung adenocarcinoma.

This clone came up a few times. V gene TRBV6-8 combines with J gene TRBJ2-5; TRBD2 aligns across 14 bases. J gave up 6 bases and V 2 bases, and 5 bases lay outside the gene matches. CDR1 and CDR2 (germline): MNHGY, SAAAGT. The CDR3 loop spans 16 amino acids. CDR3 sequence: CASSYRGTSGGKTQYF. The CDR3 region has the DNA TGTGCCAGCAGTTACCGAGGGACTAGCGGGGGTAAGACCCAGTACTTC.

This clone was recorded a few times. V and J are TRBV29-1 and TRBJ2-7; TRBD1 agrees at 9 bases. Germline loops: CDR1 SQVTM, CDR2 ANQGSEA. The CDR3 sequence is 15 residues long. V lost 4 bases, J lost 6 bases, and 13 bases stayed unmatched. CDR3 sequence (DNA): TGCAGCGTTGCCGCGGCGGGACAGGGCCGTGCCGAGCAGTACTTC. As protein: CSVAAAGQGRAEQYF.

This clone occurred a few times. CDR3 DNA sequence: TGTGCCAGCAGGGTACAGGGCGGGAGGGCCTACAATGAGCAGTTCTTC. Translated, it gives CASRVQGGRAYNEQFF. The genes are TRBV7-6 and TRBJ2-1; TRBD2 aligns across 9 bases. Unmatched junction bases numbered 8, after V lost 6 bases and J lost 2 bases. CDR3 length: 16 residues. From germline, CDR1 is SGHVS and CDR2 FNYEAQ.

This clone was recorded a few times. The chain is built from TRBV29-1 and TRBJ2-3; D is perhaps TRBD2 (6 bases). CDR1 is SQVTM, CDR2 ANQGSEA, per germline. This CDR3 is 14 amino acids long. V lost 8 bases and J lost 0, with 15 bases in between. This CDR3 is CSLTTGTSTDTQYF. The CDR3 bases are TGCAGCCTTACTACGGGGACTAGCACAGATACGCAGTATTTT.

The rearrangement joins TRBV19 to TRBJ2-3; the D gene is possibly TRBD2 (5 bases). Germline values: CDR1 LNHDA, CDR2 SQIVND (reference sequence). V dropped 0 bases and J dropped 2 bases, with 9 bases sitting between them. There are 15 residues in the CDR3. The CDR3 sequence: CASSIDSGSTDTQYF. DNA for the CDR3: TGTGCCAGTAGTATAGATTCGGGGTCCACAGATACGCAGTATTTT.

In this sample, this clone turned up a few times. The chain has TRBV6-8 and TRBJ2-1; 11 positions agree with TRBD1. The CDR3 extends over 17 amino acids. The trim removed 7 bases at V and 7 bases at J, leaving 15 bases unmatched. Looked up from germline, CDR1 is MNHGY and CDR2 is SAAAGT. The CDR3, as DNA: TGTGCCAGCATTCTGACAGGGACAGGGGGGGTGAGGAATGAGCAGTTCTTC. It encodes CASILTGTGGVRNEQFF.

This clone is deemed medium-sized. The read ends 1 residue shy of where the CDR3 ends; the end is completed using the germline J gene. The chain is built from TRBV10-3 and TRBJ2-7; TRBD2 matches 10 bases. The germline V gene has CDR1 ENHRY and CDR2 SYGVKD. V shed 0 bases, J shed 2 bases, and the junction held 7 bases outside the gene matches. The CDR3 contains 17 residues. The part of the CDR3 DNA that was read is TGTGCCATCAGTGAGTCGCTAACTAGCGGGATTCCCTACGAGCAGTAC. This translates into CAISESLTSGIPYEQY. The full CDR3 is CAISESLTSGIPYEQYF.

This clone is termed medium-sized. This chain uses TRBV9 with TRBJ2-5; D remains ambiguous. Germline V gene sequence: CDR1 SGDLS, CDR2 YYNGEE. CDR3 length equals 14 residues. Trimming stripped 5 bases from V and 2 bases from J, with 13 bases between. The CDR3 reads CASSELRQQETQYF. For the CDR3, the DNA is TGTGCCAGCAGTGAATTACGGCAGCAAGAGACCCAGTACTTC.

This clone is deemed medium-sized. The chain recombines TRBV11-3 with TRBJ1-1, with a weak D call TRBD1 (6 bases). V was cut by 2 bases and J by 3 bases, with 13 bases left in between. In germline, CDR1 is SGHNT, CDR2 YENEEA. The CDR3 has 15 residues. The CDR3 spells CASSLKGGLDTEAFF. The CDR3, as DNA: TGTGCCAGCAGCTTAAAAGGGGGTTTGGACACTGAAGCTTTCTTT.

The CDR3 region is CASSGRTVYSNQPQHF. CDR3 nucleotides: TGTGCCAGTAGTGGGCGGACAGTCTATAGCAATCAGCCCCAGCATTTT. The chain links TRBV19 to TRBJ1-5, with a weak D call TRBD1 (6 bases). The germline gives CDR1 LNHDA, CDR2 SQIVND (reference sequence). With 5 bases removed from V and 0 bases from J, the gap between germline ends came to 14 bases. The CDR3 spans 16 residues.

This clone came up a few times. The chain carries TRBV11-3 and TRBJ2-7; maybe TRBD1 (8 bases). Germline lookup yields CDR1 SGHNT and CDR2 YENEEA. Deletions cut 5 bases from V and 6 bases from J, with 23 bases between. The CDR3 has 16 residues. CDR3 coding DNA: TGTGCCAGCAGCCTGTTCACAGGGGGGGGTCCGGGCGAGCAGTACTTC. Amino acids: CASSLFTGGGPGEQYF.

This chain joins TRBV15 and TRBJ2-7; TRBD1 or TRBD2 may be the D gene (5 bases each). CDR3 size: 14 residues. The germline CDR1 and CDR2 sequences are LNHNV and YYDKDF (reference sequence). V was shortened by 3 bases and J by 3 bases, with 12 bases between the two germline ends. As DNA, the CDR3 is TGTGCCACCAGCAGGGCTGGGACCAACTACGAGCAGTACTTC. This encodes CATSRAGTNYEQYF. The full variable domain, in which reference TRBV15 and TRBJ2-7 provide the parts outside the CDR3, is DAMVIQNPRYQVTQFGKPVTLSCSQTLNHNVMYWYQQKSSQAPKLLFHYYDKDFNNEADTPDNFQSRRPNTSFCFLDIRSPGLGDTAMYLCATSRAGTNYEQYFGPGTRLTVT.